This TCR beta chain was sequenced in a study of blood T cell repertoires in COVID-19. Study-wide context: The United States, Italy and Spain provided the acute and convalescent COVID-19 samples. The cDNA or gDNA used as material had been derived from T cells, B-cell-depleted T cells, or PBMCs.

Only in-frame clones appear in the TCRdb table, and some are missing; sequencing was by immunoSEQ multiplex PCR. The top ten clones hold about 2.1% of a sample with approximately 240,000 clones, about 88% of them seen once. Trimming cost V 5 bases and J 7 bases, with 21 bases left between them. Germline V gene data show CDR1 as SGHNT and CDR2 as YENEEA. The CDR3 runs 17 residues. The receptor was derived from a woman between 40 and 50 years old who had recovered from COVID-19. Sequencing was performed on peripheral blood. The chain recombines TRBV11-3 with TRBJ1-6; no definite D call. CDR3 DNA sequence: TGTGCCAGCAGCGCACCGATTTTTTTGAGCTCGAATTCACCCCTCCACTTT. Residues: CASSAPIFLSSNSPLHF.